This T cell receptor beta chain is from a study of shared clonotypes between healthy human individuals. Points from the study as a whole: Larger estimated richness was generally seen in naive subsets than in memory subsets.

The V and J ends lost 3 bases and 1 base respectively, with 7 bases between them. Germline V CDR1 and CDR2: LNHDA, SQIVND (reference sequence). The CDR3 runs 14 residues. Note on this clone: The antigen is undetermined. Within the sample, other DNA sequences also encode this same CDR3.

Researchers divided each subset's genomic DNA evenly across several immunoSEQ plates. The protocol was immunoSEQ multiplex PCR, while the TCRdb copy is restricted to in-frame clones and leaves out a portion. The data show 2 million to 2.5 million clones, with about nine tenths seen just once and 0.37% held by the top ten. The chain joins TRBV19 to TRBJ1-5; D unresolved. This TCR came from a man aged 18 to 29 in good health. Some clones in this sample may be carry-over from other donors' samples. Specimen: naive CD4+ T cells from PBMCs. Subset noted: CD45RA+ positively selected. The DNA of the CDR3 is TGTGCCAGTAGTATTCTAGGAAGCAATCAGCCCCAGCATTTT. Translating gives CASSILGSNQPQHF. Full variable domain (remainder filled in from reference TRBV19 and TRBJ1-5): DGGITQSPKYLFRKEGQNVTLSCEQNLNHDAMYWYRQDPGQGLRLIYYSQIVNDFQKGDIAEGYSVSREKKESFPLTVTSAQKNPTAFYLCASSILGSNQPQHFGDGTRLSIL.